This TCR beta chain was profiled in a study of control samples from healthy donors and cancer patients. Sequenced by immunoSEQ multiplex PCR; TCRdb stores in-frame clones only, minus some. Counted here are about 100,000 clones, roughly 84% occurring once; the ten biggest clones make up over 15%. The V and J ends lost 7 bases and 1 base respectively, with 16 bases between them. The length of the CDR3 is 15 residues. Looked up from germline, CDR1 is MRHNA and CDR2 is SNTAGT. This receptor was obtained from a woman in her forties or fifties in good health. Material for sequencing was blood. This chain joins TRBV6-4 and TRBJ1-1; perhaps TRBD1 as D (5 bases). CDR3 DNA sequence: TGTGCCAGCACCCTTAACGGGGACCGGAACACTGAAGCTTTCTTT. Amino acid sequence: CASTLNGDRNTEAFF.